The rows below give T cell receptor beta chains drawn from one sample of a study of OX40 agonist ivuxolimab in advanced cancers. TCRdb's table, derived via immunoSEQ multiplex PCR, lists solely in-frame clones and lacks some. The data contain 60,000 to 80,000 clones, 70% to 85% of them seen just once; the ten biggest clones take up 1.6%. Sequenced material: CD4+ or CD8+ T cells sorted from blood, taken in a trial of the OX40 agonist ivuxolimab. The source is an adult with an advanced solid tumor such as melanoma, head and neck, liver or kidney cancer. Each CDR3 is given with its conserved first and last residue. D genes are given only for firm matches. Size tells how often a clone was seen (once, few, many) or the class of an expanded clone, and some rows leave it out.

V gene	D gene	J gene	clone size	CDR3 protein	CDR3 DNA
TRBV5-5	-	TRBJ1-1	-	CASSFISPEAFF	TGTGCCAGCAGCTTCATTTCCCCGGAAGCTTTCTTT
TRBV6-4	TRBD1	TRBJ2-7	-	CASSATGTGSHEQYF	TGTGCCAGCAGCGCAACCGGGACAGGGTCCCACGAGCAGTACTTC
TRBV27	-	TRBJ2-3	-	CASSWTPTDTQYF	TGTGCCAGCAGTTGGACACCCACAGATACGCAGTATTTT
TRBV30	-	TRBJ1-1	-	CAWGDFLEAFF	TGTGCCTGGGGGGACTTTTTGGAAGCTTTCTTT
TRBV15	-	TRBJ2-3	-	CATSRDSVGNTQYF	TGTGCCACCAGCAGAGATTCGGTAGGGAATACGCAGTATTTT
TRBV28	-	TRBJ1-4	-	CASSYPDPASTNEKLFF	TGTGCCAGCAGTTACCCCGACCCGGCTTCAACTAATGAAAAACTGTTTTTT
TRBV7-9	TRBD2	TRBJ2-1	few	CAGLLAGAMNEQFF	TGTGCCGGACTTCTAGCGGGAGCTATGAATGAGCAGTTCTTC
TRBV6-1	TRBD2	TRBJ2-7	-	CASSEGLAYSYEQYF	TGTGCCAGCAGTGAAGGACTAGCGTACTCCTACGAGCAGTACTTC
TRBV5-1	-	TRBJ1-2	-	CASSLDQGGYGYTF	TGCGCCAGCAGCTTGGATCAGGGAGGCTATGGCTACACCTTC
TRBV10-3	TRBD2	TRBJ2-3	-	CAIRTSGGHTQYF	TGTGCCATCAGGACTAGCGGCGGGCATACGCAGTATTTT
TRBV6-5	TRBD1	TRBJ2-7	-	CASRRDRGWFYEQYF	TGTGCCAGCAGACGGGACAGGGGTTGGTTCTACGAGCAGTACTTC
TRBV28	-	TRBJ2-7	-	CASTRQPYEQYF	TGTGCCAGCACCAGACAGCCGTACGAGCAGTACTTC
TRBV4-3	-	TRBJ2-3	-	CASSQDEGGMSTSTDTQYF	TGCGCCAGCAGCCAAGATGAAGGGGGGATGTCAACTAGCACAGATACGCAGTATTTT
TRBV14	-	TRBJ2-7	once	CASSQYTGTLTNEQYF	TGTGCCAGCAGCCAATATACCGGGACGCTTACTAACGAGCAGTACTTC
TRBV5-4	-	TRBJ2-3	-	CASSFTGGGTDTQYF	TGTGCCAGCAGCTTTACGGGTGGGGGCACAGATACGCAGTATTTT
TRBV11-3	TRBD1	TRBJ1-1	-	CASSRDRDTEAFF	TGTGCCAGCAGCCGTGACAGGGACACTGAAGCTTTCTTT
TRBV5-1	TRBD2	TRBJ2-5	-	CASSPGGQETQYF	TGCGCCAGCAGCCCGGGGGGACAAGAGACCCAGTACTTC
TRBV9	TRBD1	TRBJ2-5	once	CASSSDRGGGETQYF	TGTGCCAGCAGCTCCGATAGAGGGGGCGGGGAGACCCAGTACTTC
TRBV4-3	TRBD2	TRBJ2-3	-	CASSLSEGLAGRDTQYF	TGCGCCAGCAGCCTCTCAGAAGGACTAGCGGGGCGGGATACGCAGTATTTT
TRBV2	TRBD2	TRBJ2-7	-	CASSPTSGKQYF	TGTGCCAGCAGCCCCACTAGCGGGAAGCAGTACTTC
TRBV6-5	-	TRBJ2-2	-	CASSYPGGELFF	TGTGCCAGCAGTTACCCAGGGGGGGAGCTGTTTTTT
TRBV6-1	-	TRBJ2-3	-	CASSEALRVKYTDTQYF	TGTGCCAGCAGTGAAGCGCTTCGGGTCAAATACACAGATACGCAGTATTTT
TRBV10-3	-	TRBJ1-1	once	CAISESKGDTEAFF	TGTGCCATCAGTGAGTCAAAGGGGGACACTGAAGCTTTCTTT
TRBV7-9	TRBD2	TRBJ2-1	few	CASSRTSGYNEQFF	TGTGCCAGCAGTCGGACTAGCGGGTACAATGAGCAGTTCTTC
TRBV28	-	TRBJ2-5	-	CASRWSDQETQYF	TGTGCCAGCAGGTGGTCGGACCAAGAGACCCAGTACTTC
TRBV5-1	TRBD2	TRBJ2-3	-	CASSPTSGSQDTQYF	TGCGCCAGCAGCCCTACTAGCGGGAGTCAAGATACGCAGTATTTT
TRBV14	-	TRBJ2-7	-	CASSQVGAGTYEQYF	TGTGCCAGCAGCCAAGTGGGTGCGGGGACCTACGAGCAGTACTTC
TRBV21-1	-	TRBJ2-7	-	CASSKHLAGAWEQYF	TGTGCCAGCAGCAAACATCTAGCGGGAGCGTGGGAGCAGTACTTC
TRBV9	TRBD1	TRBJ1-2	-	CASSPRDSYGYTF	TGTGCCAGCAGCCCCCGGGACAGTTATGGCTACACCTTC
TRBV11-2	-	TRBJ2-7	once	CASSLAQSYEQYF	TGTGCCAGCAGCTTAGCCCAATCCTACGAGCAGTACTTC
TRBV7-2	-	TRBJ2-7	-	CASSLAVGGSSYEQYF	TGTGCCAGCAGCTTAGCTGTGGGGGGATCCTCCTACGAGCAGTACTTC
TRBV2	TRBD2	TRBJ2-5	few	CAISSGNQETQYF	TGTGCCATCAGTAGCGGGAATCAAGAGACCCAGTACTTC
TRBV28	-	TRBJ2-5	-	CASTVEGEETQYF	TGTGCCAGCACCGTTGAGGGGGAAGAGACCCAGTACTTC
TRBV29-1	-	TRBJ2-1	-	CSVVPNTHNEQFF	TGCAGCGTTGTCCCTAATACCCACAATGAGCAGTTCTTC